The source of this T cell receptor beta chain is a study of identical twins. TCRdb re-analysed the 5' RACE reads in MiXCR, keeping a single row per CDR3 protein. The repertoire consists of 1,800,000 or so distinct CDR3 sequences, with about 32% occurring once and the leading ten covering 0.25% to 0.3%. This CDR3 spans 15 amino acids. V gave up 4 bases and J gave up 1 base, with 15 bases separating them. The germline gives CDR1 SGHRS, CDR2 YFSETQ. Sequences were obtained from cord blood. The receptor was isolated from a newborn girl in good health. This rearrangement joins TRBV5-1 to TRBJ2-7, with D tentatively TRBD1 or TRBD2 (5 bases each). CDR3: CASSPGPVLSYEQYF. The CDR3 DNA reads TGCGCCAGCAGCCCGGGACCGGTGTTATCCTACGAGCAGTACTTC.